The entry below gives a single T cell receptor (beta chain) sequence along with its context. There are a few counts of this clone. Which antigen it targets is not known. No base quality values were provided; no much bigger clone lies one nucleotide off. The data originate from a study of OX40 agonist ivuxolimab in advanced cancers. Describing the broader study: Ivuxolimab was an agonistic, fully human IgG2 monoclonal antibody directed against OX40 (CD134), a costimulatory receptor. Intravenous ivuxolimab was administered to patients every 2 weeks at six dose levels: 0.01, 0.1, 0.3, 1.5, 3 and 10 mg/kg. Of the roughly 50 dose-escalation patients, hepatocellular carcinoma was present in around 20, melanoma in approximately 15, renal cell carcinoma in 9 and head and neck cancer in 9. A male proportion of roughly 80% and a mean age of about 60 years, ranging from 23 to 79, were recorded for the dose-escalation cohort. Prior anti-PD-1, anti-PD-L1 or anti-CTLA-4 therapy was permitted, and 40% to 50% of dose-escalation patients had received checkpoint inhibitors. Partial responses occurred in three dose-escalation patients, of whom one had hepatocellular carcinoma and two had cutaneous melanoma. The purpose of peripheral TCRbeta sequencing was to test whether ivuxolimab changed TCR sequence diversity and led to clonal T-cell expansion. The paper covers the monotherapy dose-escalation part of the phase I ivuxolimab trial, which included N ≈ 57 patients.

The CDR3 spans 20 residues, from the cysteine through the phenylalanine. CDR3 DNA is the only sequence kept; it has 60 bases, read in frame from the first base. V is cut by 0 bases and J by 5 bases, and the space between the germline ends is 28 bases. CDR1 is given as LGHNA and CDR2 as YSLEER, both from the germline V gene. Genomic DNA was isolated from the sorted cells so that the TCRbeta CDR3 region could be sequenced. The immunoSEQ Assay was used to sequence the TCRbeta CDR3 regions. The immuneACCESS repertoire file appears here via TCRdb, limited to in-frame rearrangements. These files lack a portion of the clones; in checked studies, under half of the deficit traces to unresolved V genes, and the cause of the others is not known. The sample profile shows 50,000 to 65,000 clones; 84% of them were found once. The top ten constitute less than 2.5% of the sample. The trial excluded patients who had a history of autoimmune disease or who were on systemic immunosuppression. Peripheral blood for TCR sequencing was collected from all dose cohorts at baseline, on cycle 4 day 1, and on cycle 7 day 1. Samples came from an open-label, multicenter, first-in-human phase I dose-escalation trial of ivuxolimab. Adults with locally advanced or metastatic melanoma, renal cell, hepatocellular, or head and neck squamous cell carcinoma were enrolled in the trial. Before TCR sequencing, CD4+ T cells and CD8+ T cells were sorted from peripheral blood as separate populations.

The paper as a whole reports these results and caveats: Low levels of normalized T-cell clonal expansion were also seen in some patients who did not respond. In the 0.1-3.0 mg/kg groups, partial responders were among the patients with the lowest normalized peripheral clonal expansion, particularly in CD8+ T cells. At doses from 0.1 to 3.0 mg/kg, clonal expansion was seen in both CD4+ and CD8+ blood T cells between baseline and week 6. On average, CD8+ T cells showed more expanded clones than CD4+ T cells after ivuxolimab. The antigen specificity of the clonally expanded peripheral T cells was not determined.

The TCR sequence derives from an adult with an advanced solid tumor such as melanoma, head and neck, liver or kidney cancer. The rearranged segments are TRBV4-3 and TRBJ2-5, with no D gene named confidently. The starting material was CD4+ or CD8+ T cells sorted from blood, obtained in a trial of the OX40 agonist ivuxolimab. The DNA is TGCGCCAGCAGCCAAGAGGTGGTAGGTGCAGGAGTGATCACAACGGAGACCCAGTACTTC. This translates into CASSQEVVGAGVITTETQYF.